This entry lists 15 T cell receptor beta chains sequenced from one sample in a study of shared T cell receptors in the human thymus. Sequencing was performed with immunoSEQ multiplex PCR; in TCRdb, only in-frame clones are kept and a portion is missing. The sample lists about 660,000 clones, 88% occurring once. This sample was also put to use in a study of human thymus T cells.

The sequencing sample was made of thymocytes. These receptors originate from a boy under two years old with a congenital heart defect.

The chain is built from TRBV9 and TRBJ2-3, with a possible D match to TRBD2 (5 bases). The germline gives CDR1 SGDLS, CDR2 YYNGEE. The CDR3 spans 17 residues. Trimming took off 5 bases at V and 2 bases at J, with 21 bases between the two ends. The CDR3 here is CASSARLPAPHTDTQYF. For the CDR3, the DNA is TGTGCCAGCAGTGCCCGACTACCCGCCCCTCACACAGATACGCAGTATTTT.

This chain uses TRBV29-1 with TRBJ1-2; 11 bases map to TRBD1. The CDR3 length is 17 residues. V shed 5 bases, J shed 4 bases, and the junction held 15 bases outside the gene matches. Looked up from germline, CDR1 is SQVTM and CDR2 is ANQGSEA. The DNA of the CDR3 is TGCAGCGTTTGTTCGGGACAGGGGGATACTGTTTTCTATGGCTACACCTTC. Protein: CSVCSGQGDTVFYGYTF.

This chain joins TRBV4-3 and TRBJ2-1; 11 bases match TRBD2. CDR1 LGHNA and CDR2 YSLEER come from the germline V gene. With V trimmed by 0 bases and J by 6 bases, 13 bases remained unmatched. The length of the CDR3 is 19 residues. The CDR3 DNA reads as TGCGCCAGCAGCCAAGATAACATGGCTAGCGGGAGGCCGGGCAATGAGCAGTTCTTC. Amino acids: CASSQDNMASGRPGNEQFF.

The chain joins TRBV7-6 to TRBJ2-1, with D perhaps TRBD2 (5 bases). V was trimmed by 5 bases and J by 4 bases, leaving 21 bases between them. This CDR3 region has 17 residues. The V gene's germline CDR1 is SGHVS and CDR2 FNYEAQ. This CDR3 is CASSPLAGPRGYNEQFF. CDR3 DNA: TGTGCCAGCAGCCCACTGGCCGGGCCCCGAGGGTACAATGAGCAGTTCTTC.

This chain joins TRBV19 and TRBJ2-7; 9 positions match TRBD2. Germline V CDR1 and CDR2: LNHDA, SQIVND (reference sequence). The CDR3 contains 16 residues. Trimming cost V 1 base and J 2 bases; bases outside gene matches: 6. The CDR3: CASSIARLAGTYEQYF. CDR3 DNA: TGTGCCAGTAGTATAGCACGGCTAGCGGGAACCTACGAGCAGTACTTC. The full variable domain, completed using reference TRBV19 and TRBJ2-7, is DGGITQSPKYLFRKEGQNVTLSCEQNLNHDAMYWYRQDPGQGLRLIYYSQIVNDFQKGDIAEGYSVSREKKESFPLTVTSAQKNPTAFYLCASSIARLAGTYEQYFGPGTRLTVT.

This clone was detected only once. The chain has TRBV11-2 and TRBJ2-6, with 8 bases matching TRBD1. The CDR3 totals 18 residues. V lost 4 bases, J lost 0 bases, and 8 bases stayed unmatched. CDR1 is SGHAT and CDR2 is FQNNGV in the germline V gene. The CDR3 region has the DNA TGTGCCAGCAGCTCTCTCGGACAGGGCCACTCTGGGGCCAACGTCCTGACTTTC. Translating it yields CASSSLGQGHSGANVLTF.

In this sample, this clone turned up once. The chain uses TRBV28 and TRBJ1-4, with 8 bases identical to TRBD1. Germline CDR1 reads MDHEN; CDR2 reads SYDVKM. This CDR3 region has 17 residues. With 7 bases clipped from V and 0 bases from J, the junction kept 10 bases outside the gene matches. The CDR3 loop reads CASTGQGRGSTNEKLFF. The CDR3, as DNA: TGTGCCAGCACCGGACAGGGCAGGGGTTCAACTAATGAAAAACTGTTTTTT.

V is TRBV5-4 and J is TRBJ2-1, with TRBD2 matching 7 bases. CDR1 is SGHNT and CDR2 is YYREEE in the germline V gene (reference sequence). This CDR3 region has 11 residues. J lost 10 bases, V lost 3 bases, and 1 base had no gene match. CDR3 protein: CASSSGGEQFF. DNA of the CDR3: TGTGCCAGCAGCTCCGGGGGGGAGCAGTTCTTC.

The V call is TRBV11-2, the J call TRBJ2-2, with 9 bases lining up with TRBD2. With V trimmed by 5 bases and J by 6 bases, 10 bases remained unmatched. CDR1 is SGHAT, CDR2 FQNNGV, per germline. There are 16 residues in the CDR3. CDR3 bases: TGTGCCAGCAGCCAAGGGCCTAGCGGGATGGCCGGGGAGCTGTTTTTT. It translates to CASSQGPSGMAGELFF. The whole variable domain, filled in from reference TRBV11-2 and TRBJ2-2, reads EAGVAQSPRYKIIEKRQSVAFWCNPISGHATLYWYQQILGQGPKLLIQFQNNGVVDDSQLPKDRFSAERLKGVDSTLKIQPAKLEDSAVYLCASSQGPSGMAGELFFGEGSRLTVL.

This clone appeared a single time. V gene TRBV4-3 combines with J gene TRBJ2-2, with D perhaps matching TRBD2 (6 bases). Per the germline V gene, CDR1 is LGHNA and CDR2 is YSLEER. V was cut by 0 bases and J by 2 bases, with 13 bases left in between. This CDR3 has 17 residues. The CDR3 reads CASSQDQASENTGELFF. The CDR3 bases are TGCGCCAGCAGCCAAGATCAGGCTAGCGAAAACACCGGGGAGCTGTTTTTT.

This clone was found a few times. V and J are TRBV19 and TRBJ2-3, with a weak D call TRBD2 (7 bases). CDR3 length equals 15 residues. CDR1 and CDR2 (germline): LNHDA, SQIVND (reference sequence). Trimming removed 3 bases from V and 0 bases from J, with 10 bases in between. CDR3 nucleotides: TGTGCCAGTAGTATCGGGGGGCCTAGCACAGATACGCAGTATTTT. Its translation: CASSIGGPSTDTQYF. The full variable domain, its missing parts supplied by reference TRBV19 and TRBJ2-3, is DGGITQSPKYLFRKEGQNVTLSCEQNLNHDAMYWYRQDPGQGLRLIYYSQIVNDFQKGDIAEGYSVSREKKESFPLTVTSAQKNPTAFYLCASSIGGPSTDTQYFGPGTRLTVL.

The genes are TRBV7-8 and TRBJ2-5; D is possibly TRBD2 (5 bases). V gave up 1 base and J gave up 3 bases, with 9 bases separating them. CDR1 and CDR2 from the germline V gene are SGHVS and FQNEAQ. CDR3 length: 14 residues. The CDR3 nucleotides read TGTGCCAGCAGCTTAGTTGGGCGGGAAGAGACCCAGTACTTC. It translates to CASSLVGREETQYF. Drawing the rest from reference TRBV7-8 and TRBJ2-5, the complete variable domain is GAGVSQSPRYKVAKRGQDVALRCDPISGHVSLFWYQQALGQGPEFLTYFQNEAQLDKSGLPSDRFFAERPEGSVSTLKIQRTQQEDSAVYLCASSLVGREETQYFGPGTRLLVL.

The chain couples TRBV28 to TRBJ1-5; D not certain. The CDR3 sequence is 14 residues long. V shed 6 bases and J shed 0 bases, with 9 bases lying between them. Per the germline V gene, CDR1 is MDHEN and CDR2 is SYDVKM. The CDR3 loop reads CASRPGNSNQPQHF. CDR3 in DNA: TGTGCCAGCAGACCCGGGAATAGCAATCAGCCCCAGCATTTT. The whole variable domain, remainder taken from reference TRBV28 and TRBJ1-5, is DVKVTQSSRYLVKRTGEKVFLECVQDMDHENMFWYRQDPGLGLRLIYFSYDVKMKEKGDIPEGYSVSREKKERFSLILESASTNQTSMYLCASRPGNSNQPQHFGDGTRLSIL.

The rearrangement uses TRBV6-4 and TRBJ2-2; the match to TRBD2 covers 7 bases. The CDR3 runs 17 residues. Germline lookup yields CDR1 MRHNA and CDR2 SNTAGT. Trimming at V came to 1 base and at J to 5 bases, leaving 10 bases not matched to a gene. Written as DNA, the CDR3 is TGTGCCAGCAGTGACTTGATACTAGCGATCATTACCGGGGAGCTGTTTTTT. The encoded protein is CASSDLILAIITGELFF.

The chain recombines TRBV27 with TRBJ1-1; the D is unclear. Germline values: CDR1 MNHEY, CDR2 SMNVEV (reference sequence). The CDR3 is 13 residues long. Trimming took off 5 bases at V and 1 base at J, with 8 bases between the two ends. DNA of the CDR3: TGTGCCAGCAGTGCTCAGGAGAACACTGAAGCTTTCTTT. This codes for CASSAQENTEAFF.